The 13 T cell receptor beta chains below all came from one sample that was sequenced in a study of blood T cell repertoires in COVID-19. Generated by immunoSEQ multiplex PCR, the TCRdb table keeps only in-frame clones and is missing some. The profile shows about 230,000 clones, roughly 84% of them singletons. The sequenced material came from peripheral blood. The receptors derive from a man aged 40-49 years who had recovered from COVID-19.

The chain carries TRBV12-1 and TRBJ1-6; TRBD1, the table's D call, lacks a check against the DNA. TRBV12-1 is labeled a pseudogene. The CDR3 totals 17 residues. CDR3 nucleotides: TGTGCCAGCACCCCGTGTCAGGGTAGGTCCTATAATTCACCCCTCCACTTT. It specifies CASTPCQGRSYNSPLHF.

This clone has more than one count but fewer than ten. The chain is built from TRBV7-6 and TRBJ2-1, with a possible D match to TRBD2 (6 bases). V lost 2 bases, J lost 4 bases, and 18 bases lay in between. The germline V gene has CDR1 SGHVS and CDR2 FNYEAQ. The CDR3 contains 17 residues. CDR3 nucleotide sequence: TGTGCCAGCAGCTTAAATTGGGGGACTGGGATATACAATGAGCAGTTCTTC. Translated: CASSLNWGTGIYNEQFF.

The J gene is TRBJ1-5, the V gene TRBV27; 7 bases align to TRBD1. V dropped 2 bases and J dropped 4; count of bases not matched to a gene: 2. CDR3 length equals 14 residues. The germline V gene encodes CDR1 MNHEY and CDR2 SMNVEV (reference sequence). In DNA, the CDR3 is TGTGCCAGCAGTTTAGGGACAGAGAATCAGCCCCAGCATTTT. This codes for CASSLGTENQPQHF.

The V call is TRBV7-6, the J call TRBJ2-1; tentative D call: TRBD2 (5 bases). This CDR3 spans 15 amino acids. Trimming cost V 2 bases and J 4 bases, with 12 bases left between them. Germline V gives CDR1 SGHVS, CDR2 FNYEAQ. CDR3 sequence (DNA): TGTGCCAGCAGCTTACGAGTGGGAGCATACAATGAGCAGTTCTTC. Residues: CASSLRVGAYNEQFF.

The genes are TRBV9 and TRBJ2-5, with 11 nucleotides matching TRBD2. This CDR3 has 16 residues. Germline values: CDR1 SGDLS, CDR2 YYNGEE. With 1 base clipped from V and 6 bases from J, the junction kept 8 bases outside the gene matches. CDR3 sequence reads: CASSVSPSGGMKTQYF. The CDR3, as DNA: TGTGCCAGCAGCGTATCGCCTAGCGGGGGGATGAAGACCCAGTACTTC.

This clone is a singleton in its sample. The rearrangement joins TRBV27 to TRBJ1-2, with D maybe TRBD1 (5 bases). V was pared by 2 bases and J by 4 bases, with 14 bases between. This CDR3 contains 15 residues. Germline V gene lookup returns CDR1 MNHEY and CDR2 SMNVEV (reference sequence). The CDR3 bases are TGTGCCAGCAGTTTACGTGGGGCCGCCGGCTATGGCTACACCTTC. It translates to CASSLRGAAGYGYTF.

The gene calls are TRBV7-9 and TRBJ1-4; TRBD1 is a possible D gene (6 bases). The CDR3 runs 13 residues. Germline V lookup: CDR1 SEHNR, CDR2 FQNEAQ (reference sequence). The V gene lost 5 bases and the J gene lost 13 bases, with 17 bases spanning the gap. The CDR3 region is CASSPGTIGGLFF. CDR3 nucleotides: TGTGCCAGCAGCCCCGGGACAATAGGGGGACTGTTTTTT.

The chain employs TRBV4-2 and TRBJ2-1; no definite D call. Trimming took 3 bases from V and 7 from J, leaving 10 bases between them. Germline lookup yields CDR1 LGHNA and CDR2 YNFKEQ. CDR3 size: 13 residues. CDR3 region: CASSHYSENEQFF. The CDR3 DNA reads as TGTGCCAGCAGCCATTATAGTGAAAATGAGCAGTTCTTC.

The chain links TRBV19 to TRBJ2-7, with TRBD2 matching over 8 bases. V shed 8 bases, J shed 4 bases, and the junction held 10 bases outside the gene matches. This CDR3 region has 14 residues. Germline V gene sequence: CDR1 LNHDA, CDR2 SQIVND (reference sequence). CDR3 DNA: TGTGCCAGTGGGCTAGCGGGCGGACCTTACGAGCAGTACTTC. Protein sequence: CASGLAGGPYEQYF.

There are a few counts of this clone. The J gene is TRBJ2-2, the V gene TRBV3-1 (or the pseudogene TRBV3-2); 7 positions agree with TRBD2. The V gene end was trimmed by 6 bases and the J gene end by 3 bases; junction bases not matched to a gene: 7. This CDR3 comprises 15 residues. The germline V gene encodes CDR1 LGHDT and CDR2 YNNKEL (reference sequence). The CDR3 reads CASSLGGRHTGELFF. CDR3 bases: TGTGCCAGCAGTCTGGGCGGGAGACACACCGGGGAGCTGTTTTTT.

The V call is TRBV5-4, the J call TRBJ2-7, with 9 bases fitting TRBD1. Germline V gives CDR1 SGHNT, CDR2 YYREEE (reference sequence). Trimming removed 4 bases from V and 2 bases from J; junction bases left unmatched: 10. There are 16 residues in the CDR3. CDR3 sequence reads: CASSGPGQGLAYEQYF. In DNA, the CDR3 is TGTGCCAGCAGCGGGCCGGGACAGGGTTTAGCCTACGAGCAGTACTTC.

This clone occurred once. This chain connects TRBV4-3 to TRBJ1-6, with 7 bases aligning to TRBD1. Per germline, CDR1 LGHNA and CDR2 YSLEER. CDR3 size: 15 residues. Germline trimming cut 3 bases from V and 6 bases from J; bases unmatched to any gene: 5. The CDR3 loop is CASSQQTGSNSPLHF. The DNA for the CDR3 is TGCGCCAGCAGCCAGCAGACAGGGAGTAATTCACCCCTCCACTTT.

The chain joins TRBV5-1 to TRBJ2-7, with TRBD2 matching over 7 bases. The CDR3 is 18 amino acids. CDR1 SGHRS and CDR2 YFSETQ come from the germline V gene. J was trimmed by 5 bases and V by 0 bases; bases with no gene match: 17. The CDR3 sequence is CASSLGAVRAGVIDEQYF. CDR3 bases: TGCGCCAGCAGCTTGGGGGCGGTTAGGGCGGGAGTTATCGACGAGCAGTACTTC.